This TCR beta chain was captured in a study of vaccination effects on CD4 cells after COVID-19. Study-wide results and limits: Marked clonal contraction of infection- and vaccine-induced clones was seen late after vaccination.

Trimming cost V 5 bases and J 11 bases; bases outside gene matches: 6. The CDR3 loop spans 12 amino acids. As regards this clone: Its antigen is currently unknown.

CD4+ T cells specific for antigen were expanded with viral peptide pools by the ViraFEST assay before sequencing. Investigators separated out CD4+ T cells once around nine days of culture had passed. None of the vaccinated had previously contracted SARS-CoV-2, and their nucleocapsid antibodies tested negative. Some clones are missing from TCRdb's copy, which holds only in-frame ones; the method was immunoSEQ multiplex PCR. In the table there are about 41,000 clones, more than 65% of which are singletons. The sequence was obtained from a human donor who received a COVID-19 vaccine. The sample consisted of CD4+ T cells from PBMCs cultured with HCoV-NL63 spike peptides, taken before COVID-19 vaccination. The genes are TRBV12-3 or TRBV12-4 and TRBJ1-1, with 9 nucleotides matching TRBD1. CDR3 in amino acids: CASSLSGTGAFF. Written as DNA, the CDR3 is TGTGCCAGCAGTCTATCCGGGACAGGGGCTTTCTTT.